This TCR beta chain was observed in a study of post-analysis software for immune sequencing data (dated by TCRdb to between 2014 and 2016). Looking at the study overall: The recorded disease courses included relapsing-remitting, secondary progressive and progressive-relapsing multiple sclerosis, and some patients had no subtype annotation. A subset of samples was prepared in parallel using single-end sample barcoding, then pooled and co-amplified after Illumina adapter ligation. The patient repertoires were compared against approximately twelve previously published healthy control repertoires obtained from donors aged about 6 to 27 years.

To demonstrate the VDJtools post-analysis software, TCR beta repertoires were profiled from the peripheral blood of about a dozen young patients with multiple sclerosis. The patients with multiple sclerosis were children and adolescents between roughly 6 and 17 years of age. What the study reported, not specific to this receptor: Patients showed significantly higher frequencies than controls for several TRBV segments, among them TRBV5-6, TRBV5-1 and TRBV20-1. Significantly lower normalized Chao1 diversity was found in multiple sclerosis patients than in controls, suggesting substantial peripheral T-cell clonal expansion. The control group was slightly older than the multiple sclerosis patient group. When samples were clustered directly using the F measure, samples prepared in the same batch co-clustered strongly, which prompted a batch-effect correction.

Trimming costs V 1 base and J 7 bases, and their ends lie 14 bases apart. From cysteine to phenylalanine, the CDR3 is 13 amino acids long. The kept DNA is CDR3 alone, 39 bases in frame from the first base. CDR1 and CDR2 are drawn from the germline V gene (reference sequence): DFQATT, SNEGSKA. In regard to this clonotype: What this receptor recognizes is not known. No much larger clonotype is one base removed from it; base qualities were not supplied.

Libraries were made using PCR. The instrument given in TCRdb is Illumina HiSeq 2500. Unique molecular identifiers were incorporated into TCR beta cDNA libraries to reduce PCR and sequencing biases. Per 1 to 10 million input T cells, some 500,000 cDNA molecules were obtained, such that each molecule approximated one T cell. The same protocol used for the earlier healthy control dataset was applied to prepare and sequence the patient libraries. Samples belonging to the same batch were prepared together, multiplexed and sequenced on a shared HiSeq lane. For the original study's pipeline: Raw barcoded reads were processed with MIGEC, discarding single-read molecular identifier groups before consensus assembly and CDR3 extraction. Clonotype tables were post-analysed with VDJtools, normalizing diversity by down-sampling all datasets to the smallest sample size. To correct batch-related cross-sample contamination, repertoire overlap clustering matched CDR3 amino acid sequences but not nucleotide sequences. TCRdb reworked the public reads: Q25 trimming with fastp, MiXCR clone assembly, productive beta chains retained. For every CDR3 protein sequence, its rows merge into one entry that carries the most common genes and DNA. TCRdb, not the authors, supplied the V and J calls. Across this sample there are about 810,000 distinct CDR3 sequences, with roughly 50% seen only once. 4.6% of the sample is taken by the ten largest.

The sequencing input was blood. Recombination joined TRBV20-1 with TRBJ2-7; TRBD1 is a possible D gene, resting on 7 matching bases. The clonotype originates from a girl aged 5-17 years with multiple sclerosis. The nucleotide sequence reads TGCAGTGCTAGAGGAAAACAGGGGAGGGAGCAGTACTTC. This sequence encodes CSARGKQGREQYF.